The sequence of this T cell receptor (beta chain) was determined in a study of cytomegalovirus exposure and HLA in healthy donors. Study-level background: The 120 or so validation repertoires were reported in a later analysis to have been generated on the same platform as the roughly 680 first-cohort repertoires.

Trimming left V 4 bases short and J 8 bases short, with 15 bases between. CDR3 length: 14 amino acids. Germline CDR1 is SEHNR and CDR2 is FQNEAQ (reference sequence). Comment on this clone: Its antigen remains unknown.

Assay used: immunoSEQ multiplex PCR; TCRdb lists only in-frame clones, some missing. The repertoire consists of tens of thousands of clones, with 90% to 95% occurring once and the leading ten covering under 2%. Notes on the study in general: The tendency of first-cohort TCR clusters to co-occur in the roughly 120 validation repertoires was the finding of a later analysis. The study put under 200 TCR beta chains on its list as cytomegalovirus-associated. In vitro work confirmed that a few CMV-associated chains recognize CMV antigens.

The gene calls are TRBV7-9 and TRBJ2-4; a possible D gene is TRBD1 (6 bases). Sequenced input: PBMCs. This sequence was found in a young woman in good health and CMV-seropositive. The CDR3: CASSSTQGLDIQYF. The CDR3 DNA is TGTGCCAGCAGCTCCACACAGGGTTTGGACATTCAGTACTTC.